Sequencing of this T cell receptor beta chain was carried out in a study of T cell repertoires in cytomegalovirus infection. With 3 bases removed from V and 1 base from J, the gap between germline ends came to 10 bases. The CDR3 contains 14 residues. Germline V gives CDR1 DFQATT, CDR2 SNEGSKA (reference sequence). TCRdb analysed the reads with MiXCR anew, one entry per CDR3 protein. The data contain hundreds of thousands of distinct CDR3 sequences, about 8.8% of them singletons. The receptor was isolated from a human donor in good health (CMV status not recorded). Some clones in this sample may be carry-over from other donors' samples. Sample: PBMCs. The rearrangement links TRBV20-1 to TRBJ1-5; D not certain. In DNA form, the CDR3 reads TGCAGTGCTAGTTTGGGTGTCAGCAATCAGCCCCAGCATTTT. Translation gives CSASLGVSNQPQHF.